This T cell receptor (beta chain) was captured in a study of blood T cell repertoires in COVID-19. For the study at large: PBMCs, B-cell-depleted T cells, or T cells provided the cDNA or gDNA that made up the material.

Authors' processing steps: Estimation of nucleated cell counts was performed using reference gene primer amplification. The data were produced by immunoSEQ multiplex PCR, yet TCRdb's version contains in-frame clones alone and is incomplete. V and J calls and clone size come straight from that table; D and trimming were deduced from the DNA. The sample comprises a few hundred thousand clones, 70% to 90% of which are singletons, and roughly a tenth rests with the top ten. Those enrolled, adults aged about 18 to 89 years, came from roughly 22 US areas. The CDR3 has 14 amino acids. With 6 bases removed from V and 1 base from J, the gap between germline ends came to 12 bases. Per germline, CDR1 LGHDT and CDR2 YNNKEL (reference sequence).

This clonotype was obtained from a woman in her thirties or forties who had recovered from COVID-19. Sample: PBMCs or T cells enriched from blood (not recorded which). The chain has TRBV3-1 (or the pseudogene TRBV3-2) and TRBJ1-1; possibly TRBD1 for D (6 bases). CDR3 region: CASSLQGTNTEAFF. The CDR3, as DNA: TGTGCCAGCAGTCTACAGGGAACGAACACTGAAGCTTTCTTT.